This T cell receptor beta chain originates from a study of technical replicates of blood from four donors (dated by TCRdb to 2017 to 2019). The method behind the library was the immunoSEQ multiplex PCR assay. TCRdb took over this immuneACCESS table, retaining in-frame rearrangements with V and J assigned. Such tables are incomplete; in checked studies, under half of the missing clones stem from an unresolved V gene, and the remainder is unexplained. This sample holds around 79,000 clones; roughly 90% were observed only once. The top ten clones comprise less than 0.3% of the sample. Details on this clone: Its antigen target is currently unknown. No much larger clonotype is one base removed from it; base qualities were not supplied.

The CDR3 numbers 15 residues from cysteine through phenylalanine. Just the 45-base CDR3 DNA is kept, in frame starting at base 1. V lost 5 bases and J lost 7 bases; the stretch between them is 21 bases long. From the germline V gene (reference sequence), CDR1 is MNHEY and CDR2 is SMNVEV. This receptor was identified in a human donor in good health. Sequenced input: T cells isolated from PBMCs. The chain uses TRBV27 and TRBJ2-7, and possibly TRBD2, on 5 matching bases. The CDR3 corresponds to CASSPRTGSAEEQYF. The nucleotides are TGTGCCAGCAGTCCAAGGACTGGCTCGGCGGAGGAGCAGTACTTC.